These T cell receptor beta chains were read from a single sample in a study of Graves' ophthalmopathy and Graves' hyperthyroidism. TCRdb re-called the multiplex PCR reads with MiXCR, one entry per CDR3 protein. This sample has about 600,000 distinct CDR3 sequences, with roughly 39% found just once. Sequencing was done on a sample of peripheral blood or thyroid tissue (not recorded which). The receptors here all came from an adult man with Graves' hyperthyroidism. Both conserved end residues are trimmed from each CDR3.

CDR3,J,V
SVEAGTGGEQY,TRBJ2-7,TRBV29-1
SAINPGQKFYGYT,TRBJ1-2,TRBV20-1
ASSPWGEAF,TRBJ1-1,TRBV12-3/TRBV12-4
SCSGTGLLETQY,TRBJ2-5,TRBV20-1
AISRPRTSGGTLPDTQY,TRBJ2-3,TRBV10-3
AWSARRGTSGANVLT,TRBJ2-6,TRBV30
ASSPDTSNEKLF,TRBJ1-4,TRBV9
ASSYGLGGTDYEQY,TRBJ2-7,TRBV6-7
ASSWEGTEAYEQY,TRBJ2-7,TRBV5-1
ASSDLGEQF,.,TRBV5-1
SAYSSKPGQGINTGELF,TRBJ2-2,TRBV20-1
ASSPQGGWFEQY,TRBJ2-7,TRBV13
ASSLEAQYEQY,TRBJ2-7,TRBV12-3/TRBV12-4
SVGVGRTGELF,TRBJ2-2,TRBV29-1
ASRTGLFEGETQY,TRBJ2-5,TRBV10-3
SARVDPGTEQF,TRBJ2-1,TRBV20-1
ASSLEGNTEELF,TRBJ2-2,TRBV7-9
ASSLIRSSYNEQF,.,TRBV12-3/TRBV12-4
ASRLAGGVYEQY,TRBJ2-7,TRBV5-1